This entry lists 28 T cell receptor beta chains sequenced from one sample in a study of cytomegalovirus exposure and HLA in healthy donors. The PCR had 60 Vbeta and 13 Jbeta primers. Sequencing used immunoSEQ multiplex PCR; TCRdb keeps in-frame clones, though not all of them. The sample comprises some 140,000 clones, roughly four fifths of which are singletons, and 2% to 2.5% rests with the top ten. What was sequenced was PBMCs. The receptors were gathered from a man aged 25 to 40 in good health and CMV-seronegative.

This clone occurred a few times. The gene calls are TRBV10-3 and TRBJ2-3, with D possibly being TRBD2 (6 bases). Trimming removed 2 bases at V and 2 bases at J, with 14 bases between. The CDR3 contains 16 residues. CDR1 and CDR2 from the germline V gene are ENHRY and SYGVKD. In DNA form, the CDR3 reads TGTGCCATCAGTGAGGGGACGGGAGCGTTCACAGATACGCAGTATTTT. It yields the protein CAISEGTGAFTDTQYF.

J is TRBJ2-2 and V is TRBV7-2, with D possibly matching TRBD2 (5 bases). V was clipped by 5 bases and J by 5 bases, with 21 bases between them. This CDR3 has 17 amino acids. Germline V gene lookup returns CDR1 SGHTA and CDR2 FQGNSA. The CDR3 protein is CASSPRWGEPGTGELFF. CDR3 bases: TGTGCCAGCAGCCCTAGGTGGGGAGAGCCGGGTACCGGGGAGCTGTTTTTT.

The chain carries TRBV29-1 and TRBJ2-1, with D hard to call. Germline V gene sequence: CDR1 SQVTM, CDR2 ANQGSEA. CDR3 length: 11 amino acids. In nucleotides, the CDR3 is TGCACCATGGGCCGCAACAATGAGCAGTTCTTC. Translated: CTMGRNNEQFF.

The chain's CDR3 is CASSRKETETNYGYTF. CDR3 nucleotide sequence: TGCGCCAGCAGTCGTAAGGAGACAGAGACTAACTATGGCTACACCTTC. The chain carries TRBV23-1 and TRBJ1-2, with D maybe TRBD1 (5 bases). TRBV23-1 is given ORF status, its function remaining uncertain. This CDR3 has 16 amino acids. Trimming stripped 4 bases from V and 0 bases from J, with 15 bases between.

The chain is built from TRBV10-1 and TRBJ1-5; TRBD1 matches at 8 bases. This CDR3 is 15 amino acids long. Germline V gives CDR1 WNHNN, CDR2 SYGVQD (reference sequence). V was clipped by 7 bases and J by 5 bases; unmatched bases: 10. CDR3 nucleotides: TGCGCCAGCATAACGGGACAGGTTGTCTATCAGCCCCAGCATTTT. Translation: CASITGQVVYQPQHF.

The sample holds one count of this clone. The chain recombines TRBV2 with TRBJ2-3; D is ambiguous. The germline gives CDR1 SNHLY, CDR2 FYNNEI. The CDR3 is made up of 11 amino acids. The V end was cut by 4 bases, the J end by 4 bases, with 3 bases between. CDR3 loop: CASSGPDTQYF. For the CDR3, the DNA is TGTGCCAGCAGTGGGCCAGATACGCAGTATTTT.

The rearrangement links TRBV7-8 to TRBJ2-7, with D perhaps matching TRBD2 (6 bases). Per germline, CDR1 SGHVS and CDR2 FQNEAQ. This CDR3 contains 15 residues. V lost 4 bases, J lost 1 base, and 14 bases lay in between. CDR3: CASSSRREGSYEQYF. CDR3 coding DNA: TGTGCCAGCAGCTCACGGAGGGAAGGGTCCTACGAGCAGTACTTC. The variable domain in full, completed from reference TRBV7-8 and TRBJ2-7, reads GAGVSQSPRYKVAKRGQDVALRCDPISGHVSLFWYQQALGQGPEFLTYFQNEAQLDKSGLPSDRFFAERPEGSVSTLKIQRTQQEDSAVYLCASSSRREGSYEQYFGPGTRLTVT.

This clone was observed once. The chain joins TRBV7-9 to TRBJ1-2, with 11 bases lining up with TRBD1. The CDR3 is 14 residues long. The trim removed 4 bases at V and 4 bases at J, leaving 2 bases unmatched. Germline CDR1 is SEHNR and CDR2 is FQNEAQ (reference sequence). CDR3 sequence: CASSSGTGGYGYTF. The CDR3 DNA sequence: TGTGCCAGCAGCTCCGGGACAGGGGGCTATGGCTACACCTTC.

This clone was seen a few times. The chain combines TRBV6-5 with TRBJ1-1, with D possibly TRBD1 on 5 matching bases. The V end was cut by 2 bases, the J end by 2 bases, with 12 bases between. Germline lookup yields CDR1 MNHEY and CDR2 SVGAGI. The CDR3 is 15 amino acids. CDR3 loop: CASSYLQGGNTEAFF. CDR3 in DNA: TGTGCCAGCAGTTACCTCCAGGGTGGAAACACTGAAGCTTTCTTT.

The chain links TRBV6-5 to TRBJ2-3; 10 bases are shared with TRBD1. Germline CDR1 is MNHEY and CDR2 is SVGAGI. This CDR3 has 16 amino acids. Losses at the gene ends were 2 bases for V and 4 bases for J; bases not matched to a gene: 6. In DNA form, the CDR3 reads TGTGCCAGCAGTTACCAGATCGGGACAGGGGCAGATACGCAGTATTTT. Translated, it gives CASSYQIGTGADTQYF.

The CDR3 coding sequence is TGTGCCAGCAGCGGAAGCGCCGGGACTAGCGGGAGCGGCGAGCAGTACTTC. Translation: CASSGSAGTSGSGEQYF. The chain carries TRBV7-3 and TRBJ2-7; 14 bases are a match to TRBD2. CDR1 and CDR2 from the germline V gene are SGHTA and FQGTGA. This CDR3 comprises 17 residues. Losses at the gene ends were 5 bases for V and 6 bases for J; bases not matched to a gene: 12.

This clone occurred a few times. This chain uses TRBV30 with TRBJ2-7; D gene uncertain. CDR1 is GTSNPN, CDR2 SVGIG, per germline (reference sequence). The CDR3 is made up of 12 amino acids. V dropped 2 bases and J dropped 6 bases, with 11 bases sitting between them. CDR3: CAWSPSGAEQYF. CDR3 bases: TGTGCCTGGAGTCCTTCGGGTGCCGAGCAGTACTTC.

This chain links TRBV9 with TRBJ2-1; TRBD2 agrees at 11 bases. The ends lost 0 bases at V and 5 bases at J; junction bases unmatched: 1. The germline V gene has CDR1 SGDLS and CDR2 YYNGEE. The CDR3 sequence is 15 residues long. In DNA, the CDR3 is TGTGCCAGCAGCGTAGCGACTAGCGGGAACAATGAGCAGTTCTTC. Translating it yields CASSVATSGNNEQFF.

To note about this clone: The germline gene is not matched at one end of the junction; a read error may be the cause. The chain joins TRBV6-1 to TRBJ1-2; no reliable D call. The germline V gene encodes CDR1 MNHNS and CDR2 SASEGT. The CDR3 extends over 11 amino acids. In nucleotides, the CDR3 is TGTGCCAGCAGTGAATTGGAGACGTCGGACTTC. Protein sequence: CASSELETSDF.

This clone has just a few counts. J is TRBJ2-7 and V is TRBV2; D ambiguous. Germline V lookup: CDR1 SNHLY, CDR2 FYNNEI. Between the trimmed V and J ends, which lost 4 bases and 0 bases, there was a span of 7 bases. This CDR3 has 13 amino acids. The CDR3 DNA is TGTGCCAGCAGTGTGGGCCTCTCCTACGAGCAGTACTTC. Amino acids: CASSVGLSYEQYF.

The rearrangement uses TRBV5-1 and TRBJ2-1; 9 bases fit TRBD2. V was pared by 0 bases and J by 6 bases, with 1 base of the junction left unmatched. This CDR3 spans 14 amino acids. From germline, CDR1 is SGHRS and CDR2 YFSETQ. The CDR3 region is CASSLGREGNEQFF. Written as DNA, the CDR3 is TGCGCCAGCAGCTTGGGGCGGGAGGGCAATGAGCAGTTCTTC.

The rearrangement links TRBV7-8 to TRBJ2-7; maybe TRBD2 (6 bases). The CDR3 has 14 amino acids. From germline, CDR1 is SGHVS and CDR2 FQNEAQ. The germline V and J ends were trimmed by 1 base and 2 bases, with 9 bases remaining between them. The CDR3 coding sequence is TGTGCCAGCAGCTTAGGACTAGGGGCCTACGAGCAGTACTTC. Its protein is CASSLGLGAYEQYF.

The rearrangement links TRBV30 to TRBJ1-2, with a tentative D call TRBD1 (6 bases). Trimming pared 4 bases from V and 8 bases from J, leaving 17 bases between. The CDR3 spans 13 residues. CDR1 and CDR2 (germline): GTSNPN, SVGIG (reference sequence). In DNA, the CDR3 is TGTGCCTGGACTATTGACAGGCCGGGAGGCTACACCTTC. This gives the protein CAWTIDRPGGYTF.

The V and J genes are TRBV28 and TRBJ2-7; 8 bases line up with TRBD1. Germline CDR1 is MDHEN and CDR2 is SYDVKM. The CDR3 has 14 residues. The J segment lost 2 bases and the V segment lost 7 bases, leaving 7 bases of the junction unmatched. Written as DNA, the CDR3 is TGTGCCAGCAATCCAGGACAGGGACCCTACGAGCAGTACTTC. Its protein is CASNPGQGPYEQYF.

This chain joins TRBV2 and TRBJ2-2, with 7 positions matching TRBD1. V gave up 8 bases and J gave up 1 base; unmatched junction bases: 1. CDR1 SNHLY and CDR2 FYNNEI come from the germline V gene. This CDR3 has 13 residues. The CDR3, as DNA: TGTGCCAGCCGGACAGGGAACACCGGGGAGCTGTTTTTT. Translated: CASRTGNTGELFF.

This clone was recorded once. The J gene is TRBJ1-2, the V gene TRBV19, with 8 positions matching TRBD1. Germline CDR1 is LNHDA and CDR2 is SQIVND (reference sequence). CDR3 length: 16 residues. V shed 0 bases and J 7 bases; nucleotides not matched to a gene: 10. The CDR3 nucleotides read TGTGCCAGTAGTATAGATCCAACGGACAGGGTGGCTGGCTACACCTTC. Protein product: CASSIDPTDRVAGYTF.

CDR3 bases: TGCGCCAGCAGCCAGTGGACAGGGACTAACTATGGCTACACCTTC. Its translation is CASSQWTGTNYGYTF. The chain links TRBV4-1 to TRBJ1-2, with 8 bases lining up with TRBD1. The length of the CDR3 is 15 residues. Germline V gene lookup returns CDR1 MGHRA and CDR2 YSYEKL. V lost 3 bases and J lost 0; bases outside the gene matches: 3.

The table lists this clone with a count of one. The V call is TRBV10-3, the J call TRBJ2-7, with 8 nucleotides matching TRBD1. The ends lost 4 bases at V and 0 bases at J; junction bases unmatched: 5. Germline V gene lookup returns CDR1 ENHRY and CDR2 SYGVKD. This CDR3 comprises 15 residues. The CDR3 nucleotides are TGTGCCATCAGTGGGACAGGGCTCAGCTCCTACGAGCAGTACTTC. Its protein is CAISGTGLSSYEQYF.

This clone showed up just once. The chain carries TRBV5-4 and TRBJ2-2; unclear D gene. V was pared by 4 bases and J by 7 bases, with 11 bases between. This CDR3 has 13 amino acids. Germline values: CDR1 SGHNT, CDR2 YYREEE (reference sequence). CDR3: CASSDQVDGELFF. For the CDR3, the DNA is TGTGCCAGCAGCGACCAGGTTGACGGGGAGCTGTTTTTT.

The CDR3 DNA reads TGTGCCAGCTCACTAGGGACTAGCGGGAGGGCGACTTACGAGCAGTACTTC. Translation: CASSLGTSGRATYEQYF. This sequence joins TRBV18 and TRBJ2-7, with 16 nucleotides matching TRBD2. This CDR3 is 17 amino acids long. V shed 4 bases and J 4 bases; nucleotides not matched to a gene: 7. Germline V gene sequence: CDR1 KGHSH, CDR2 LQKENI.

The gene calls are TRBV2 and TRBJ2-5; 9 nucleotides match TRBD1. This CDR3 has 13 residues. Losses at the gene ends were 8 bases for V and 4 bases for J; bases not matched to a gene: 5. The germline V gene encodes CDR1 SNHLY and CDR2 FYNNEI. CDR3 bases: TGTGCCAGCGGGGACAGGGTGGGAGAGACCCAGTACTTC. This encodes CASGDRVGETQYF. The complete variable domain, with remaining parts taken from reference TRBV2 and TRBJ2-5, reads EPEVTQTPSHQVTQMGQEVILRCVPISNHLYFYWYRQILGQKVEFLVSFYNNEISEKSEIFDDQFSVERPDGSNFTLKIRSTKLEDSAMYFCASGDRVGETQYFGPGTRLLVL.

The rearrangement links TRBV21-1 to TRBJ2-7; no check of the table's D call, TRBD1, against the DNA was made. TRBV21-1 is described as a pseudogene. This CDR3 region has 16 residues. CDR3 coding DNA: TGTGCCAGCAGCGGGGTCCAGGACAGGGACTCCTACGAGCAGTACTTC. Residues: CASSGVQDRDSYEQYF.

This clone has a single count. The gene calls are TRBV19 and TRBJ2-7, with D maybe TRBD2 (7 bases). The length of the CDR3 is 13 residues. V was clipped by 3 bases and J by 3 bases, with 9 bases between them. The germline CDR1 and CDR2 sequences are LNHDA and SQIVND (reference sequence). CDR3 coding DNA: TGTGCCAGTAGTATGGGAGGGGGCTACGAGCAGTACTTC. Translating gives CASSMGGGYEQYF. The full variable domain, completed using reference TRBV19 and TRBJ2-7, is DGGITQSPKYLFRKEGQNVTLSCEQNLNHDAMYWYRQDPGQGLRLIYYSQIVNDFQKGDIAEGYSVSREKKESFPLTVTSAQKNPTAFYLCASSMGGGYEQYFGPGTRLTVT.